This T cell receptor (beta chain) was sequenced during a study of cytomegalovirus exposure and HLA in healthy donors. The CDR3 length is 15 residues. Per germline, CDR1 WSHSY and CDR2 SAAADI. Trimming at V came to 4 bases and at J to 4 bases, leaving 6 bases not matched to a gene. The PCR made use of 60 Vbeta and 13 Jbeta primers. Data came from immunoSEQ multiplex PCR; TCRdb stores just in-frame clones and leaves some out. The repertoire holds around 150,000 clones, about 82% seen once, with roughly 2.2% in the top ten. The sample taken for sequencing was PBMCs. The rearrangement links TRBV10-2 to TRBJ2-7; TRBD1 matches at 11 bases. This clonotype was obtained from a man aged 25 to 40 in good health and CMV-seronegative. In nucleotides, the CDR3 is TGCGCCAGCAGTGGCTCGGACAGGGGGCCTTACGAGCAGTACTTC. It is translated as CASSGSDRGPYEQYF.